Detailed here is one T cell receptor (beta chain). The antigen remains unidentified. These data originate in a study of CXCR3-negative and CXCR3-positive naive CD8 T cells. Points from the study as a whole: Whereas both naive subsets had comparably high diversity, memory CD8+ cells had much lower diversity.

Germline values: CDR1 SGHRS, CDR2 YFSETQ. The CDR3 spans 14 residues. UMI-labeled TRB cDNA libraries were prepared by 5' RACE. From its re-call of the 5' RACE reads, TCRdb lists each CDR3 protein once, without DNA. Here the sample table reports fewer than 55,000 distinct CDR3 sequences. Sequencing used naive CXCR3- CD8+ T cells from blood. Subset specified: CD45RO-CCR7+CD27+CD95- naive CD8+ T cells lacking CXCR3 (TNR3-). The chain recombines TRBV5-1 with TRBJ2-2; TCRdb's D gene call, TRBD2, goes unchecked for lack of DNA. This TCR was recovered from a human donor in good health. Some clones in this sample may be carry-over from other donors' samples. The CDR3 protein is CASSPGLRDGELFF.